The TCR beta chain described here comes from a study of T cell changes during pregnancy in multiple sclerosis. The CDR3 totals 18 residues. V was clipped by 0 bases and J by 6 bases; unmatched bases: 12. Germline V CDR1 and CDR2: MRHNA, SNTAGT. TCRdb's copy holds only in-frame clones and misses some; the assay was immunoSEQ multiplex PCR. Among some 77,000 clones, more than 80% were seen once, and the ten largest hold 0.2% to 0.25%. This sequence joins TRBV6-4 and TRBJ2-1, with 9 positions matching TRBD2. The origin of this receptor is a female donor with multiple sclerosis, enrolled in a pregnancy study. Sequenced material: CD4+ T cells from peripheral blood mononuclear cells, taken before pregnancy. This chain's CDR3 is CASSDSPITGTSPNEQFF. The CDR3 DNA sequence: TGTGCCAGCAGTGACTCCCCGATAACCGGGACTAGCCCCAATGAGCAGTTCTTC.